The following is a TCR beta chain sequence with its context. Its cognate antigen has yet to be identified. No much larger clonotype is one base removed from it; base qualities were not supplied. The source of the sample is a study of blood T cell repertoires in COVID-19 (dated by TCRdb to the early 2020s). Turning to the overall study: Samples from collaborators originated in the United States, Italy and Spain and spanned both the acute and convalescent phases of COVID-19. The samples were drawn from the first 160 participants of the ongoing ImmuneRACE study and from 950 to 1,500 subjects provided by 6 global collaborators. Nearly every sample came with metadata listing a de-identified subject ID, COVID-19 status, age in years and sex. Where HLA class I and class II types were available, the types were taken from metadata supplied by the sample provider, not from assay-based typing. The dataset comprised deeply sampled blood TCRbeta repertoires from subjects exposed to, actively infected with, or recovered from COVID-19. The repertoires were released in a freely available public database intended as a resource for research on the immune response to SARS-CoV-2. The material from the prospective study consisted of cDNA or gDNA derived from T cells, B-cell-depleted T cells, or PBMCs.

Each collaborating institution followed its own protocols to collect whole blood in K2EDTA tubes. Collaborator samples were shipped for TCRbeta analysis as frozen whole blood, isolated PBMCs, or DNA extracted from either sample type. What the research found in general, with its limitations: The quantity of clinical and demographic metadata differed by source and by participant and was supplied without curation.

The immunoSEQ Assay, a bias-controlled multiplex PCR, was used to amplify TCRbeta CDR3 regions from genomic DNA. As for the authors' bioinformatics: The number of nucleated cells in each sample was estimated by amplification of reference gene primers within the assay. To quantify the absolute abundance of each unique TCRbeta CDR3 rearrangement, sequence reads were collapsed and filtered. For each sample, productive Simpson clonality was calculated as the square root of Simpson's diversity index across productive rearrangements. TCRdb mirrors the immuneACCESS table, restricted to in-frame sequences. Some clones are absent from its copies; in checked studies, under half trace to an unresolved V gene, and the reason for the others is unknown. V, J and clone size are those of that table, while D and trimming were read from the DNA. The sample contains 150,000 to 200,000 clones, about 88% of them found a single time. The ten largest account for more than 6.5% of the sample.

Sequences were obtained from peripheral blood. This TCR derives from a woman older than 75 in a cohort sampled during active or convalescent COVID-19.

The encoded CDR3 is CASSREGGNYGYTF. DNA sequence: TGTGCCAGCAGCCGCGAAGGGGGAAACTATGGCTACACCTTC. The chain uses TRBV7-2 and TRBJ1-2, and TRBD1 may be the D gene, going by 6 matching bases. Taken from the germline V gene, the CDR1 and CDR2 loops are SGHTA and FQGNSA. V is shortened by 5 bases, J by 2 bases, and the region joining them spans 12 bases. Inclusive of the bounding cysteine and phenylalanine, the CDR3 is 14 residues long. Only the CDR3 DNA stays, 42 bases, in frame from base 1.